This entry is about one T cell receptor (beta chain). What it recognizes is unknown. The data are from a study of OX40 agonist ivuxolimab in advanced cancers. Study context: Three patients, one with hepatocellular carcinoma and two with cutaneous melanoma, responded partially. General study points: Also present in some nonresponders was a low level of normalized T-cell clonal expansion. Partial responders at 0.1-3.0 mg/kg showed near-lowest clonal expansion.

Assay used: immunoSEQ multiplex PCR; TCRdb lists only in-frame clones, some missing. The sample yields roughly 100,000 clones, approximately 80% seen once. This CDR3 contains 14 residues. V dropped 1 base and J dropped 6 bases, with 10 bases sitting between them. Germline V gene lookup returns CDR1 SGHTA and CDR2 FQGNSA. The genes are TRBV7-2 and TRBJ2-1, with unresolved D. The sequence came from an adult with an advanced solid tumor such as melanoma, head and neck, liver or kidney cancer. The sample consisted of CD4+ or CD8+ T cells sorted from blood, taken in a trial of the OX40 agonist ivuxolimab. CDR3 sequence: CASSLVVLGNEQFF. CDR3 DNA sequence: TGTGCCAGCAGCTTAGTGGTTTTAGGCAATGAGCAGTTCTTC.